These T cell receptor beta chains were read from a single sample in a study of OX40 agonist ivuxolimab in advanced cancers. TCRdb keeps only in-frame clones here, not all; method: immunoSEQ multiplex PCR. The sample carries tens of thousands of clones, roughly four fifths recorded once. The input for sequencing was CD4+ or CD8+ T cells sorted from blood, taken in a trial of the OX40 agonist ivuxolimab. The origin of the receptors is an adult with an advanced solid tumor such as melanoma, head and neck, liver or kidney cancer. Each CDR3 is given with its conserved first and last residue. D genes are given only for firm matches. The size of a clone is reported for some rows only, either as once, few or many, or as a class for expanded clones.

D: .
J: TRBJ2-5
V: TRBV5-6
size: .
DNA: TGTGCCAGCAGCCCCCTCCCCGGCAGGGCCAATAGAGAGACCCAGTACTTC
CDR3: CASSPLPGRANRETQYF

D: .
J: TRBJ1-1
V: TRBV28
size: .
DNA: TGTGCCAGCAGCGAATGGGGACCCAACACTGAAGCTTTCTTT
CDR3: CASSEWGPNTEAFF

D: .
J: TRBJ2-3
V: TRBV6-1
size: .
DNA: TGTGCCAGCAGTGAAAAATTGCATCCGTCGCAGTATTTT
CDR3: CASSEKLHPSQYF

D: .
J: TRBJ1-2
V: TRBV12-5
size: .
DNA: TGTGCTAGTGGCTGGGGGGTTAACTATGGCTACACCTTC
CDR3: CASGWGVNYGYTF

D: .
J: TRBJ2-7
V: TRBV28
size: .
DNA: TGTGCCAGCAGGGAGCCCGGGCTACGGGGCTCCTACGAGCAGTACTTC
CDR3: CASREPGLRGSYEQYF

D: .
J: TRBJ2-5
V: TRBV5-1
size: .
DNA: TGCGCCAGCAGCTTGGATGAGAGAATCCAAGAGACCCAGTACTTC
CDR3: CASSLDERIQETQYF

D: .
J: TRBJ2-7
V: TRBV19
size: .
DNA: TGTGCCAGTAGTATCAGGGGCGACGAGCAGTACTTC
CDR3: CASSIRGDEQYF

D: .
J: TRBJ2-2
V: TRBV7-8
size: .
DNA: TGTGCCAGCAGCCCTAACCAGGGAATGGTCACCGGGGAGCTGTTTTTT
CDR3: CASSPNQGMVTGELFF

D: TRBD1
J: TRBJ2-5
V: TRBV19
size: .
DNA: TGTGCCAGTAACAGGGGGCAACAAGAGACCCAGTACTTC
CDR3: CASNRGQQETQYF

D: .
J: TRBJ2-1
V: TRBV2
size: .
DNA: TGTGCCAGCAGTGAATACATACGGAATGAGCAGTTCTTC
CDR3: CASSEYIRNEQFF

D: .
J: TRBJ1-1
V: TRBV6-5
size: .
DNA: TGTGCCAGCAGTTACTCGAATCGCAGATTAAACACTGAAGCTTTCTTT
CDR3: CASSYSNRRLNTEAFF

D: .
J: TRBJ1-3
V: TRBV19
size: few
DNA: TGTGCCAGTAGTATTTTTAGGTCAGGAGGAAACACCATATATTTT
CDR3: CASSIFRSGGNTIYF

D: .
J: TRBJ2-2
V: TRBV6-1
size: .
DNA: TGTGCCAGCAGTGAGGGTAGGCTGAACACCGGGGAGCTGTTTTTT
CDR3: CASSEGRLNTGELFF

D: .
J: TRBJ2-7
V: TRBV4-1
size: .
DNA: TGCGCCAGCAGCCAAGCCGGGACATCCTCCTACGAGCAGTACTTC
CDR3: CASSQAGTSSYEQYF

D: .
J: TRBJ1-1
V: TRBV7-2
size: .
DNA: TGTGCCAGCAGCTTAGAAGCAGGGGTCGACACTGAAGCTTTCTTT
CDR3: CASSLEAGVDTEAFF

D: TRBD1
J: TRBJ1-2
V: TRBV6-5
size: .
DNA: TGTGCCAGCAGTTCGGGACAGACCCACTATGGCTACACCTTC
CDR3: CASSSGQTHYGYTF

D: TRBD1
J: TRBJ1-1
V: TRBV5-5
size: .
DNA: TGTGCCAGCAGCTTATGGTCCGGACAGGGGACGGGGACTGAAGCTTTCTTT
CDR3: CASSLWSGQGTGTEAFF

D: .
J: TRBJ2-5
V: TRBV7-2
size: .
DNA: TGTGCCAGCAGCTCCGGGGCCGAGTGGGAGACCCAGTACTTC
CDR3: CASSSGAEWETQYF

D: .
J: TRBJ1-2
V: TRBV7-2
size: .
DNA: TGTGCCAGCAGCTTAAGTAACAGGGACTACACCTTC
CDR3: CASSLSNRDYTF

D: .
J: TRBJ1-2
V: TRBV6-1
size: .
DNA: TGTGCCAGCAGTGAAGGTCGAGGGGGTGGCTACACCTTC
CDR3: CASSEGRGGGYTF

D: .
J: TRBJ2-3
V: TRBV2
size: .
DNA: TGTGCCAGCAGAAAACTTAGGGTGGCTTCTAGCACAGATACGCAGTATTTT
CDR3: CASRKLRVASSTDTQYF

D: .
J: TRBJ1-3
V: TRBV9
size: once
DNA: TGTGCCAGCAGCGCTCGACAGAGCTCTGGAAACACCATATATTTT
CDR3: CASSARQSSGNTIYF

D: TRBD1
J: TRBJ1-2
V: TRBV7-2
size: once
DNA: TGTGCCAGCAGCTTAGACAGGGGGCCCTATGGCTACACCTTC
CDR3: CASSLDRGPYGYTF

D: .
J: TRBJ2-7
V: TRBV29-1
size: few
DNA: TGCAGCGTTGGACAGAACTACGAGCAGTACTTC
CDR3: CSVGQNYEQYF

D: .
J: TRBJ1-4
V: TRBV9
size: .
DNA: TGTGCCAGCAGCGCCGGGACCACTGGGGAAAAACTGTTTTTT
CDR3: CASSAGTTGEKLFF

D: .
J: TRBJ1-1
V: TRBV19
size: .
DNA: TGTGCCAGTAGTATTCAGGGTAAGGCTGAAGCTTTCTTT
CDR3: CASSIQGKAEAFF

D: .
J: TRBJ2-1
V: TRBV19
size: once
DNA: TGTGCCAGTAGTATTGGGGTGGACAATGAGCAGTTCTTC
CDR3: CASSIGVDNEQFF

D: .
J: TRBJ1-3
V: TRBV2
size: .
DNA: TGTGCCAGCAGTAAAGGATTTGACTCTGGAAACACCATATATTTT
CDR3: CASSKGFDSGNTIYF

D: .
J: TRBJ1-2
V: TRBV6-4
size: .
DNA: TGTGCCAGCAGTGAGGATTGGGGCAGTTCTAACTATGGCTACACCTTC
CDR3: CASSEDWGSSNYGYTF

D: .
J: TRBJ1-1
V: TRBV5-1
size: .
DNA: TGCGCCAGCAGCCCGACAGTCGATCGGTCTGAAGCTTTCTTT
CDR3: CASSPTVDRSEAFF

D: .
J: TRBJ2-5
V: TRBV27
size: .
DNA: TGTGCCAGCAGTTTATTGAACAGGGTACAAGAGACCCAGTACTTC
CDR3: CASSLLNRVQETQYF

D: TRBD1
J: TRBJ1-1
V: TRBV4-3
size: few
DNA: TGCGCCAGCAGCCAATCCGAAGACAGGGATGGGCGGCTAGCTTTCTTT
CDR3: CASSQSEDRDGRLAFF

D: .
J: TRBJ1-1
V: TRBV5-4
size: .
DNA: TGTGCCAGCAGCTTTGTACGTTCGGCGCAGAACACTGAAGCTTTCTTT
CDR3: CASSFVRSAQNTEAFF

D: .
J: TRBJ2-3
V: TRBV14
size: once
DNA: TGTGCCAGCAGCCCACTCAAAGGACTAGGGGGGACAGATACGCAGTATTTT
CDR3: CASSPLKGLGGTDTQYF

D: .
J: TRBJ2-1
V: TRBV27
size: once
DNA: TGTGCCAGCAGTTTTTCGGGGGCCGAGTCCTACAATGAGCAGTTCTTC
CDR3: CASSFSGAESYNEQFF

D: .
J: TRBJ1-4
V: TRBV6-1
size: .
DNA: TGTGCCAGCAGTTATCGGGTAGGGGAAAAACTGTTTTTT
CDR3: CASSYRVGEKLFF

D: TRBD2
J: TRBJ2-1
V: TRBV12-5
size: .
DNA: TGTGCTAGTGGTGCGGGGGGAGGTGGGACCCACAATGAGCAGTTCTTC
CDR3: CASGAGGGGTHNEQFF

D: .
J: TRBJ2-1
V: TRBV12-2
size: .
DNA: TGTGCAAGTCGCTCCCTCGGACACCCTAGCGGGGGGGCCAATGAGCAGTTCTTC
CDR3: CASRSLGHPSGGANEQFF

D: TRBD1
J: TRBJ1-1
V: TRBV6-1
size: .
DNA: TGTGCCAGCAGAGGGACAGGGGGCGCGACTGAAGCTTTCTTT
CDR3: CASRGTGGATEAFF

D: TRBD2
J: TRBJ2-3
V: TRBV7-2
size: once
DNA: TGTGCCAGCAGCTTAACCGGGGGGGGACGTGATACGCAGTATTTT
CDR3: CASSLTGGGRDTQYF

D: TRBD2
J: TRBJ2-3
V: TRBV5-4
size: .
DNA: TGTGCCAGCAGCTTTCAACTAGCGGGGGGAGATACGCAGTATTTT
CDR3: CASSFQLAGGDTQYF

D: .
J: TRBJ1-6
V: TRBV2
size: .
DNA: TGTGCCAGCAGTTTGCAAAGGGGTAATTCACCCCTCCACTTT
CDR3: CASSLQRGNSPLHF

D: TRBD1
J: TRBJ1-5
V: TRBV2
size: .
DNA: TGTGCCAGCGGCGTGGACAACTTCGAGGGGGCCTATAGCAATCAGCCCCAGCATTTT
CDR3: CASGVDNFEGAYSNQPQHF

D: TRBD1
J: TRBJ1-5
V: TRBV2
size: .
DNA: TGTGCCAGCAGTCTCACCGGGACAGGGTTTGGGCAGCCCCAGCATTTT
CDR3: CASSLTGTGFGQPQHF

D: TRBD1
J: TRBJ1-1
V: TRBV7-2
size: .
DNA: TGTGCCAGCAGCTTGAGAGGCGGGACAGGGGCGTTGAACACTGAAGCTTTCTTT
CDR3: CASSLRGGTGALNTEAFF

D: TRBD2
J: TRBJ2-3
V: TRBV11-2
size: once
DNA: TGTGCCAGCAGCTTAGAGGGTCGGGGGGGCCCAGATACGCAGTATTTT
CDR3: CASSLEGRGGPDTQYF

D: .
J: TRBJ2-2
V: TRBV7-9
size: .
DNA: TGTGCCAGCAGCTTACAACCAGACGGGGAGCTGTTTTTT
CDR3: CASSLQPDGELFF

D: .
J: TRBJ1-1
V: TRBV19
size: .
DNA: TGTGCCAGTATCCCCCTCTCAGGGGTGGCCATGGGCACTGAAGCTTTCTTT
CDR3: CASIPLSGVAMGTEAFF

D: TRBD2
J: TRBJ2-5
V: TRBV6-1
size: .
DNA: TGTGCCAGCAGTGAACAGCGGGGAGGGCAAGAGACCCAGTACTTC
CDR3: CASSEQRGGQETQYF

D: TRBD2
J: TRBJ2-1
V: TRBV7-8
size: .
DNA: TGTGCCAGCGGAACCGGGACTAGATACAATGAGCAGTTCTTC
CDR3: CASGTGTRYNEQFF